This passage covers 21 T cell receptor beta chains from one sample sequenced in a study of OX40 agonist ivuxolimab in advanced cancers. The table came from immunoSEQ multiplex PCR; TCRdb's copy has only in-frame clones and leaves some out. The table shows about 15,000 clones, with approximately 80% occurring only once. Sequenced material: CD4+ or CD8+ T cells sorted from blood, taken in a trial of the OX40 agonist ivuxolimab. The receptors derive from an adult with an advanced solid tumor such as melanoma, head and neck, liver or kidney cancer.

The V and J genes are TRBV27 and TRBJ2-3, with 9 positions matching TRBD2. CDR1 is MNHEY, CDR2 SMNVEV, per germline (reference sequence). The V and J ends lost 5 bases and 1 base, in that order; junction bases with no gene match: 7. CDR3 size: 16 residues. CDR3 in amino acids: CASSAEASGGTDTQYF. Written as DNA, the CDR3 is TGTGCCAGCAGTGCCGAGGCTAGCGGGGGCACAGATACGCAGTATTTT.

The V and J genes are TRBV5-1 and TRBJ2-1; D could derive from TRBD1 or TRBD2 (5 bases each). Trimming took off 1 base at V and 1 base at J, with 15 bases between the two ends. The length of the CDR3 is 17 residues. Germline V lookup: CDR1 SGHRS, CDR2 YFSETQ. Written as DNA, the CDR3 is TGCGCCAGCAGCTTGTGGGTGGGGGATGTTTCCTACAATGAGCAGTTCTTC. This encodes CASSLWVGDVSYNEQFF.

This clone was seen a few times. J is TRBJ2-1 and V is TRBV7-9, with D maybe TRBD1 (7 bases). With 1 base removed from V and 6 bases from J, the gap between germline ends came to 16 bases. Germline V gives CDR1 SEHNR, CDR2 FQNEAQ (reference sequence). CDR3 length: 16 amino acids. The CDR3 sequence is CASSLDPTGRGNEQFF. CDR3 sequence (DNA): TGTGCCAGCAGCTTAGACCCGACAGGGCGGGGCAATGAGCAGTTCTTC.

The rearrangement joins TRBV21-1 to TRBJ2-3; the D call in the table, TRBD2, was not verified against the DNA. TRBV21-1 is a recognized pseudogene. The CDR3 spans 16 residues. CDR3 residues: CASSKGASGRADTQYF. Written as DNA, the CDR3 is TGTGCCAGCAGCAAAGGGGCTAGCGGGAGGGCAGATACGCAGTATTTT.

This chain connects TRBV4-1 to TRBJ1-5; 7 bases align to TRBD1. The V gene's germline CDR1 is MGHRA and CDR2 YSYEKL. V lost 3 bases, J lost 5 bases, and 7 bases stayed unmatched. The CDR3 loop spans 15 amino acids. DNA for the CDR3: TGCGCCAGCAGCCAGACAGGGCCCGGGGATCAGCCCCAGCATTTT. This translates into CASSQTGPGDQPQHF.

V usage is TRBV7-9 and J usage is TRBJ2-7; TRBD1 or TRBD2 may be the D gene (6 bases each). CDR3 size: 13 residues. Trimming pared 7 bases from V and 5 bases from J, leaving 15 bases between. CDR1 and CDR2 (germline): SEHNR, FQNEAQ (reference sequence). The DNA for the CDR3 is TGTGCCAGCACCCATAGGGGGGTCGACGAGCAGTACTTC. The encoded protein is CASTHRGVDEQYF.

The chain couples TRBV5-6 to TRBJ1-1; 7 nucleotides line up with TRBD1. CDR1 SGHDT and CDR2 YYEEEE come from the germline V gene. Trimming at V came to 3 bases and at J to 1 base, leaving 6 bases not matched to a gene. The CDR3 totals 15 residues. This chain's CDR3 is CASSSGQAANTEAFF. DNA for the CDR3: TGTGCCAGCAGCTCCGGACAGGCGGCGAACACTGAAGCTTTCTTT.

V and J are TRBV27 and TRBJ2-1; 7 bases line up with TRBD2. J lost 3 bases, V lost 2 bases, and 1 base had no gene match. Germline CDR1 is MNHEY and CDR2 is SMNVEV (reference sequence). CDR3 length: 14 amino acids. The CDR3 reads CASSLGGVYNEQFF. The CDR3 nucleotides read TGTGCCAGCAGTTTAGGGGGGGTCTACAATGAGCAGTTCTTC.

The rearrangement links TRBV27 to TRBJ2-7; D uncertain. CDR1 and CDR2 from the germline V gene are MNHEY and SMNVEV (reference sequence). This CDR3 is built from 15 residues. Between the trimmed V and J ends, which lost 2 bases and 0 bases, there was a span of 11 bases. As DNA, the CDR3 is TGTGCCAGCAGTTTAGCCGGGTGGCTCTCCTACGAGCAGTACTTC. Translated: CASSLAGWLSYEQYF.

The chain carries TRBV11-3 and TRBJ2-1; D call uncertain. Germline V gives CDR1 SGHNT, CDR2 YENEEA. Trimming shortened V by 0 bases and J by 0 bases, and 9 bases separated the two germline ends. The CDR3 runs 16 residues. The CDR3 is CASSLEGTSSYNEQFF. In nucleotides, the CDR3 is TGTGCCAGCAGCTTAGAAGGCACGAGCTCCTACAATGAGCAGTTCTTC.

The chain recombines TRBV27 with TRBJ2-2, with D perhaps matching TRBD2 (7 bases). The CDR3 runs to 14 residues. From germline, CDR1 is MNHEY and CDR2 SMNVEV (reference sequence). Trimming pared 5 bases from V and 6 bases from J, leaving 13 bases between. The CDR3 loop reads CASSVRGRAGELFF. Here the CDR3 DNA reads TGTGCCAGCAGTGTTAGGGGGAGGGCCGGGGAGCTGTTTTTT.

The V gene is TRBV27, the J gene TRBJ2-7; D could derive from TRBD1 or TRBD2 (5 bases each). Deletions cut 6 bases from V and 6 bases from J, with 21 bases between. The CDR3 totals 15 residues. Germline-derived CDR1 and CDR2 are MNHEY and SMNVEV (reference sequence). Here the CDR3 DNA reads TGTGCCAGCAGCTTGACGGGACCGTCATTTGTCGAGCAGTACTTC. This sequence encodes CASSLTGPSFVEQYF.

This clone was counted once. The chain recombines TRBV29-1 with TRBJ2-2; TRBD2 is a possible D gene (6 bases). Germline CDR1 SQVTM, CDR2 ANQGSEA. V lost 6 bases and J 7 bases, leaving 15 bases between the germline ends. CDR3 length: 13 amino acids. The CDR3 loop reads CSVAAPGGGELFF. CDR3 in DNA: TGCAGCGTCGCAGCTCCCGGGGGCGGGGAGCTGTTTTTT.

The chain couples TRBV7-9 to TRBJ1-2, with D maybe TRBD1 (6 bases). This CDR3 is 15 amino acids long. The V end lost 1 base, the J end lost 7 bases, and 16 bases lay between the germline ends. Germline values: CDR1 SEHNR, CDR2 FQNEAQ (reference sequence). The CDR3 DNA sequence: TGTGCCAGCAGCTTAGACTGGGGGGGCCCGGGTGGCTACACCTTC. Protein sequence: CASSLDWGGPGGYTF.

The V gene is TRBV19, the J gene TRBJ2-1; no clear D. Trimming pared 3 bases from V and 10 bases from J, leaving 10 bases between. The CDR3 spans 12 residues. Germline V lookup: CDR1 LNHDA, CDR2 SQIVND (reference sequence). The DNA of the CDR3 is TGTGCCAGTAGTATTAAGGTTAGCGAGCAGTTCTTC. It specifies CASSIKVSEQFF.

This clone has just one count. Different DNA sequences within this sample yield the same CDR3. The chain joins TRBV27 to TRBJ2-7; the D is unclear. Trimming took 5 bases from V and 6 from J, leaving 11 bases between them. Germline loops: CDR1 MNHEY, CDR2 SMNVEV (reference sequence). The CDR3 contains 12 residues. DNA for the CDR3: TGTGCCAGCAGTCCCCTCCTCGGCGAGCAGTACTTC. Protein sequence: CASSPLLGEQYF.

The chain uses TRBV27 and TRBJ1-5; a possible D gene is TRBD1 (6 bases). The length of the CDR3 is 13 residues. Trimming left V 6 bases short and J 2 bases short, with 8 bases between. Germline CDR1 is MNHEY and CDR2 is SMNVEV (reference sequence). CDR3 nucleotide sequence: TGTGCCAGCAGAGCAGGGGGCAATCAGCCCCAGCATTTT. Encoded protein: CASRAGGNQPQHF.

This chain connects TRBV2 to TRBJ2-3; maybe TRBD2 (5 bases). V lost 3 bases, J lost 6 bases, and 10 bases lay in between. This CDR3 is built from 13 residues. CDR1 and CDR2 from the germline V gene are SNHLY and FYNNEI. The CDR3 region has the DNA TGTGCCAGCAGTGAGTATGGCGGGGATACGCAGTATTTT. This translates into CASSEYGGDTQYF.

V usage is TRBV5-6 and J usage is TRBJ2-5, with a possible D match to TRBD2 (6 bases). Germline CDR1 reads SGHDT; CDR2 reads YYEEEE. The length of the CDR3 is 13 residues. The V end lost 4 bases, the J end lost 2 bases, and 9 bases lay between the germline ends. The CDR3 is CASSPLAQETQYF. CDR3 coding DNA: TGTGCCAGCAGCCCCCTAGCGCAAGAGACCCAGTACTTC. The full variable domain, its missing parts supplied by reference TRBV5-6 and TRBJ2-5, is DAGVTQSPTHLIKTRGQQVTLRCSPKSGHDTVSWYQQALGQGPQFIFQYYEEEERQRGNFPDRFSGHQFPNYSSELNVNALLLGDSALYLCASSPLAQETQYFGPGTRLLVL.

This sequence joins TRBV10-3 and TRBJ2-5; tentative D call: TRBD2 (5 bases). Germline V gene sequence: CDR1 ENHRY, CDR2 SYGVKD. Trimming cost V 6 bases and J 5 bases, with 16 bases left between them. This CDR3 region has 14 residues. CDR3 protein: CAIRHAGSLETQYF. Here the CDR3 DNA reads TGTGCCATCAGGCATGCGGGTTCTCTGGAGACCCAGTACTTC.

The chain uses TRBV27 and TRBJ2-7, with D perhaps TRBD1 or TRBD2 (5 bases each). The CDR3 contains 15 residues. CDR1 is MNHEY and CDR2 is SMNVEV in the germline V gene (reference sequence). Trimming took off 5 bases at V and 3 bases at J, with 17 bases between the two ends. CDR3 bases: TGTGCCAGCAGTCTTGCTATGGGACCAAGCTACGAGCAGTACTTC. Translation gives CASSLAMGPSYEQYF.